Following are 18 T cell receptor beta chains from one sample sequenced in a study of blood T cell repertoires in COVID-19. Method: immunoSEQ multiplex PCR; TCRdb's copy keeps in-frame clones and lacks some. The sample consists of approximately 190,000 clones, 75% to 95% of them appearing once. What was sequenced was peripheral blood. The source is a man in his fifties with acute or convalescent COVID-19.

The gene calls are TRBV10-3 and TRBJ2-6, with no clear D. This CDR3 is 16 amino acids long. The germline V gene encodes CDR1 ENHRY and CDR2 SYGVKD. V was pared by 0 bases and J by 2 bases, with 8 bases between. The CDR3 DNA reads as TGTGCCATCAGTGAGTCGAGGAACCCTGGGGCCAACGTCCTGACTTTC. Translating gives CAISESRNPGANVLTF.

The chain combines TRBV27 with TRBJ2-1, with TRBD2 identical over 8 bases. The CDR3 spans 14 residues. V dropped 3 bases and J dropped 9; count of bases not matched to a gene: 7. From germline, CDR1 is MNHEY and CDR2 SMNVEV (reference sequence). The CDR3 nucleotides read TGTGCCAGCAGTTTTCCGGGAGGGGGTAGTGAGCAGTTCTTC. This codes for CASSFPGGGSEQFF.

The V call is TRBV7-8, the J call TRBJ1-4; no clear D gene. Trimming cost V 3 bases and J 5 bases, with 7 bases left between them. The CDR3 consists of 13 residues. Germline values: CDR1 SGHVS, CDR2 FQNEAQ. CDR3 protein: CASSLGGNEKLFF. CDR3 sequence (DNA): TGTGCCAGCAGCTTGGGAGGGAATGAAAAACTGTTTTTT.

The chain joins TRBV19 to TRBJ2-1, with 11 bases that match TRBD2. V shed 8 bases, J shed 9 bases, and the junction held 12 bases outside the gene matches. The CDR3 spans 15 residues. The germline CDR1 and CDR2 sequences are LNHDA and SQIVND (reference sequence). CDR3: CASSPTSGGTIEQFF. In nucleotides, the CDR3 is TGTGCCAGTTCTCCCACTAGCGGGGGTACTATTGAGCAGTTCTTC. Based on the CDR3 plus reference TRBV19 and TRBJ2-1, the full variable domain is DGGITQSPKYLFRKEGQNVTLSCEQNLNHDAMYWYRQDPGQGLRLIYYSQIVNDFQKGDIAEGYSVSREKKESFPLTVTSAQKNPTAFYLCASSPTSGGTIEQFFGPGTRLTVL.

This chain connects TRBV12-5 to TRBJ2-1, with a tentative D call TRBD2 (6 bases). The CDR3 spans 16 residues. The V end lost 1 base, the J end lost 0 bases, and 10 bases lay between the germline ends. The germline gives CDR1 LGHNT, CDR2 FRNRAP. The DNA for the CDR3 is TGTGCTAGTGGTTTGGCCCGGGACTCCTCCTACAATGAGCAGTTCTTC. Amino acid sequence: CASGLARDSSYNEQFF.

The chain joins TRBV27 to TRBJ2-3; 7 bases map to TRBD2. This CDR3 is built from 15 residues. After removal of 3 bases from V and 4 bases from J, the junction contained 7 bases not matched to a gene. The germline V gene has CDR1 MNHEY and CDR2 SMNVEV (reference sequence). The CDR3 spells CASSLSGTSPDTQYF. In DNA, the CDR3 is TGTGCCAGCAGTTTGAGCGGGACTTCCCCAGATACGCAGTATTTT.

The V call is TRBV4-3, the J call TRBJ1-1; D possibly corresponds to TRBD1 (5 bases). The V gene lost 0 bases and the J gene lost 0 bases, with 14 bases spanning the gap. CDR3 length: 17 residues. Germline loops: CDR1 LGHNA, CDR2 YSLEER. For the CDR3, the DNA is TGCGCCAGCAGCCAAGATAATCGGCGACAGCTGAACACTGAAGCTTTCTTT. This translates into CASSQDNRRQLNTEAFF.

The chain joins TRBV18 to TRBJ2-3, with 9 bases identical to TRBD2. The CDR3 has 16 residues. Unmatched junction bases numbered 3, after V lost 2 bases and J lost 0 bases. Germline V lookup: CDR1 KGHSH, CDR2 LQKENI. The CDR3 is CASSPDAGGSTDTQYF. Written as DNA, the CDR3 is TGTGCCAGCTCACCAGACGCGGGGGGGAGCACAGATACGCAGTATTTT.

The chain links TRBV9 to TRBJ2-1, with D possibly matching TRBD2 (6 bases). Germline lookup yields CDR1 SGDLS and CDR2 YYNGEE. The germline V and J ends were trimmed by 4 bases and 7 bases, with 18 bases remaining between them. The CDR3 consists of 15 residues. CDR3 sequence: CASSLQRAGRNEQFF. The CDR3 DNA follows: TGTGCCAGCAGCCTCCAACGGGCAGGGAGGAATGAGCAGTTCTTC.

The genes are TRBV6-1 and TRBJ2-3; D not certain. The CDR3 is 12 residues long. V was clipped by 2 bases and J by 6 bases, with 6 bases between them. Looked up from germline, CDR1 is MNHNS and CDR2 is SASEGT. The CDR3 coding sequence is TGTGCCAGCAGTGAAATCCTGGATACGCAGTATTTT. This encodes CASSEILDTQYF.

This chain connects TRBV30 to TRBJ2-1; D gene uncertain. The CDR3 covers 12 residues. Germline-derived CDR1 and CDR2 are GTSNPN and SVGIG (reference sequence). Trimming stripped 2 bases from V and 3 bases from J, with 5 bases between. The CDR3 reads CAWSLGYNEQFF. CDR3 in DNA: TGTGCCTGGAGTCTAGGCTACAATGAGCAGTTCTTC.

This clone was observed once. The rearrangement links TRBV3-1 (or the pseudogene TRBV3-2) to TRBJ1-1; 7 bases line up with TRBD1. There are 14 residues in the CDR3. The junction had 6 bases not matched to a gene; V was cut back by 4 bases and J by 4 bases. CDR1 and CDR2 from the germline V gene are LGHDT and YNNKEL (reference sequence). CDR3 sequence (DNA): TGTGCCAGCAGCCGACAGGGTCCCGGCACTGAAGCTTTCTTT. It translates to CASSRQGPGTEAFF.

The chain combines TRBV6-5 with TRBJ2-7, with 10 nucleotides matching TRBD2. Germline V gene data show CDR1 as MNHEY and CDR2 as SVGAGI. Trimming cost V 6 bases and J 0 bases; bases outside gene matches: 5. The CDR3 is 15 amino acids. The CDR3 region has the DNA TGTGCCAGCAGGACAGCGGGAGGGCCCTCCTACGAGCAGTACTTC. Its protein is CASRTAGGPSYEQYF.

The chain joins TRBV18 to TRBJ2-5; possible D gene TRBD1, 7 bases. The CDR3 is made up of 14 amino acids. CDR1 is KGHSH, CDR2 LQKENI, per germline. The V end was cut by 3 bases, the J end by 10 bases, with 18 bases between. The CDR3 loop reads CASSPKEGALDQYF. CDR3 DNA sequence: TGTGCCAGCTCACCGAAGGAGGGGGCCCTCGACCAGTACTTC.

The rearrangement uses TRBV18 and TRBJ1-1; D is undetermined. Germline CDR1 reads KGHSH; CDR2 reads LQKENI. This CDR3 is 15 amino acids long. Trimming shortened V by 2 bases and J by 0 bases, and 10 bases separated the two germline ends. CDR3 amino acids: CASSPATPMNTEAFF. CDR3 sequence (DNA): TGTGCCAGCTCACCAGCGACACCCATGAACACTGAAGCTTTCTTT.

The sample holds one count of this clone. The chain has TRBV7-9 and TRBJ2-7; a weak D match, TRBD2 (6 bases). Trimming shortened V by 6 bases and J by 6 bases, and 21 bases separated the two germline ends. Germline V CDR1 and CDR2: SEHNR, FQNEAQ (reference sequence). The CDR3 has 15 amino acids. This chain's CDR3 is CASSIWDFPTGEQYF. The CDR3 DNA sequence: TGTGCCAGCAGTATTTGGGACTTCCCGACGGGCGAGCAGTACTTC.

The chain uses TRBV2 and TRBJ1-3; 10 positions agree with TRBD1. Trimming took 5 bases from V and 2 from J; bases not matched to a gene: 6. This CDR3 comprises 16 residues. Germline CDR1 is SNHLY and CDR2 is FYNNEI. For the CDR3, the DNA is TGTGCCAGCAGTTCCGGGACAGGGGAAACTGGAAACACCATATATTTT. This codes for CASSSGTGETGNTIYF.

The rearrangement links TRBV11-2 to TRBJ2-5; 9 nucleotides match TRBD2. V dropped 0 bases and J dropped 4; count of bases not matched to a gene: 6. This CDR3 spans 16 amino acids. Germline loops: CDR1 SGHAT, CDR2 FQNNGV. The CDR3 bases are TGTGCCAGCAGCTTAGAGGCGGGACTAGCACCAGAGACCCAGTACTTC. The encoded protein is CASSLEAGLAPETQYF. The full variable domain, rest sourced from reference TRBV11-2 and TRBJ2-5, is EAGVAQSPRYKIIEKRQSVAFWCNPISGHATLYWYQQILGQGPKLLIQFQNNGVVDDSQLPKDRFSAERLKGVDSTLKIQPAKLEDSAVYLCASSLEAGLAPETQYFGPGTRLLVL.